Shown below are 30 T cell receptor beta chains from a single sample sequenced in a study of T cells in localized non-small cell lung cancer. The table came from immunoSEQ multiplex PCR; TCRdb's copy has only in-frame clones and leaves some out. Seen here are about 1,600 clones, less than 40% observed once, and the top ten hold roughly 15%. Sequencing was performed on normal lung tissue next to the tumor, taken before any cancer treatment. Source of these receptors: a female donor of 60 years or more with stage II squamous cell lung carcinoma.

In its sample, this clone ranks as medium-sized (0.01 to 0.1%). This chain joins TRBV6-8 and TRBJ1-2; D might be TRBD1 (6 bases). The CDR3 length is 13 residues. Germline V gives CDR1 MNHGY, CDR2 SAAAGT. Trimming removed 5 bases at V and 3 bases at J, with 10 bases between. CDR3 DNA sequence: TGTGCCAGCAGTCCAGGGGCCGACTATGGCTACACCTTC. As protein: CASSPGADYGYTF.

This chain joins TRBV7-2 and TRBJ1-2; 8 positions match TRBD1. This CDR3 comprises 13 residues. V shed 5 bases, J shed 4 bases, and the junction held 3 bases outside the gene matches. Germline assignment: CDR1 SGHTA and CDR2 FQGNSA. DNA for the CDR3: TGTGCCAGCAGCCGGGACAGGAGCTATGGCTACACCTTC. Translating it yields CASSRDRSYGYTF.

This clone was seen a few times. V usage is TRBV6-8 and J usage is TRBJ2-5; 8 positions match TRBD1. The CDR3 is made up of 14 amino acids. Germline V gene data show CDR1 as MNHGY and CDR2 as SAAAGT. Trimming removed 6 bases from V and 5 bases from J; junction bases left unmatched: 8. The CDR3 loop reads CASRRDRFKETQYF. The CDR3 DNA sequence: TGTGCCAGCAGACGGGACAGGTTTAAGGAGACCCAGTACTTC.

J is TRBJ2-1 and V is TRBV6-8; 8 bases line up with TRBD2. This CDR3 spans 17 amino acids. Per germline, CDR1 MNHGY and CDR2 SAAAGT. With V trimmed by 0 bases and J by 8 bases, 12 bases remained unmatched. The DNA for the CDR3 is TGTGCCAGCAGTTACTCGAAACCCAGACTAGCGTTTGATGAGCAGTTCTTC. Translated: CASSYSKPRLAFDEQFF.

The chain uses TRBV4-1 and TRBJ1-4, with a tentative D call TRBD1 (5 bases). This CDR3 is 14 amino acids long. V lost 4 bases and J lost 8, with 14 bases in between. Germline V gene data show CDR1 as MGHRA and CDR2 as YSYEKL. CDR3 protein: CASSPGAGREKLFF. The CDR3 nucleotides read TGCGCCAGCAGCCCCGGGGCAGGGAGAGAAAAACTGTTTTTT.

V usage is TRBV4-1 and J usage is TRBJ2-2; 10 nucleotides match TRBD1. CDR1 and CDR2 (germline): MGHRA, YSYEKL. The junction had 9 bases not matched to a gene; V was cut back by 4 bases and J by 7 bases. The CDR3 has 16 residues. The CDR3 sequence is CASSPRDRGRDGELFF. In DNA, the CDR3 is TGCGCCAGCAGCCCCCGGGACAGGGGTCGAGACGGGGAGCTGTTTTTT.

This clone is medium-sized within its sample. The rearrangement uses TRBV6-8 and TRBJ2-7, with 12 bases matching TRBD1. This CDR3 is built from 15 residues. Trimming took 6 bases from V and 5 from J; bases not matched to a gene: 8. The germline V gene encodes CDR1 MNHGY and CDR2 SAAAGT. In DNA, the CDR3 is TGTGCCAGCAGCATTCCGGGACAGGGGGCCCACGAGCAGTACTTC. Protein sequence: CASSIPGQGAHEQYF.

This clone is labeled medium-sized (0.01 to 0.1%). This chain uses TRBV11-3 with TRBJ1-6; 10 positions agree with TRBD1. Germline loops: CDR1 SGHNT, CDR2 YENEEA. This CDR3 is built from 16 residues. Germline trimming cut 3 bases from V and 7 bases from J; bases unmatched to any gene: 6. CDR3 nucleotides: TGTGCCAGCAGCTTTACCGGGACAGGGGTGAATTCACCCCTCCACTTT. It translates to CASSFTGTGVNSPLHF. Combining the CDR3 with reference TRBV11-3 and TRBJ1-6 gives the whole variable domain EAGVVQSPRYKIIEKKQPVAFWCNPISGHNTLYWYLQNLGQGPELLIRYENEEAVDDSQLPKDRFSAERLKGVDSTLKIQPAELGDSAVYLCASSFTGTGVNSPLHFGNGTRLTVT.

The chain employs TRBV18 and TRBJ1-3; D is ambiguous. There are 16 residues in the CDR3. CDR1 and CDR2 from the germline V gene are KGHSH and LQKENI. The V end was cut by 0 bases, the J end by 2 bases, with 11 bases between. The DNA for the CDR3 is TGTGCCAGCTCACCACCGTCATCTATGCCTGGAAACACCATATATTTT. Translating gives CASSPPSSMPGNTIYF.

This chain uses TRBV19 with TRBJ1-2; 12 nucleotides agree with TRBD1. The CDR3 has 14 residues. CDR1 and CDR2 from the germline V gene are LNHDA and SQIVND (reference sequence). Trimming removed 5 bases from V and 7 bases from J; junction bases left unmatched: 5. Here the CDR3 reads CASSSGTGGSGYTF. In DNA, the CDR3 is TGTGCCAGTAGTTCTGGGACAGGGGGCTCTGGCTACACCTTC.

The rearrangement joins TRBV10-1 to TRBJ2-1, with D possibly being TRBD2 (6 bases). CDR1 and CDR2 (germline): WNHNN, SYGVQD (reference sequence). This CDR3 spans 14 amino acids. The V end was cut by 4 bases, the J end by 8 bases, with 15 bases between. CDR3 sequence: CASSGWGVKDEQFF. CDR3 DNA sequence: TGCGCCAGCAGTGGATGGGGGGTAAAAGATGAGCAGTTCTTC.

The chain combines TRBV15 with TRBJ1-2, with D perhaps TRBD1 (5 bases). This CDR3 contains 16 residues. The germline V and J ends were trimmed by 0 bases and 3 bases, with 14 bases remaining between them. Germline V gives CDR1 LNHNV, CDR2 YYDKDF (reference sequence). The CDR3 nucleotides are TGTGCCACCAGCAGAGATCCGTCTCAGGGCGACTATGGCTACACCTTC. Translating gives CATSRDPSQGDYGYTF.

Within the sample, this clone is large. This chain joins TRBV6-7 and TRBJ1-1; TRBD1 matches 7 bases. TRBV6-7 is known as an ORF, though its function is uncertain. CDR3 length: 11 amino acids. The V gene end was trimmed by 4 bases and the J gene end by 11 bases; junction bases not matched to a gene: 4. In DNA form, the CDR3 reads TGTGCCAGCAGTTTCCCACAGGGGGCTTTCTTT. Translation gives CASSFPQGAFF.

V usage is TRBV9 and J usage is TRBJ1-4; possibly TRBD1 for D (6 bases). Looked up from germline, CDR1 is SGDLS and CDR2 is YYNGEE. V was shortened by 3 bases and J by 3 bases, with 15 bases between the two germline ends. CDR3 length: 16 residues. CDR3 sequence: CASSDDVRGANEKLFF. In nucleotides, the CDR3 is TGTGCCAGCAGCGATGATGTCAGGGGTGCTAATGAAAAACTGTTTTTT.

J is TRBJ2-3 and V is TRBV6-8; TRBD2 matches at 7 bases. CDR1 and CDR2 (germline): MNHGY, SAAAGT. The V and J ends lost 5 bases and 7 bases, in that order; junction bases with no gene match: 9. The CDR3 covers 14 residues. The CDR3 nucleotides are TGTGCCAGCAGTGCCAGGGAGGGCCCAAATACGCAGTATTTT. It translates to CASSAREGPNTQYF.

This clone was detected only a few times. The J gene is TRBJ1-1, the V gene TRBV6-8, with D hard to call. Looked up from germline, CDR1 is MNHGY and CDR2 is SAAAGT. This CDR3 has 12 residues. Trimming removed 6 bases from V and 5 bases from J, with 10 bases in between. The CDR3 bases are TGTGCCAGCAGAGGAAGTACTACTGAAGCTTTCTTT. Residues: CASRGSTTEAFF.

V is TRBV29-1 and J is TRBJ2-2; D ambiguous. Trimming removed 3 bases at V and 2 bases at J, with 7 bases between. The CDR3 totals 13 residues. Germline CDR1 SQVTM, CDR2 ANQGSEA. For the CDR3, the DNA is TGCAGCGTTGATGCCCTAAACACCGGGGAGCTGTTTTTT. As protein: CSVDALNTGELFF.

V usage is TRBV6-8 and J usage is TRBJ1-1, with a tentative D call TRBD1 (6 bases). Germline V gives CDR1 MNHGY, CDR2 SAAAGT. V was cut by 4 bases and J by 7 bases, with 16 bases left in between. This CDR3 spans 14 amino acids. CDR3 DNA: TGTGCCAGCAGTTCCGAGGGGGGGCTACTTGAAGCTTTCTTT. Residues: CASSSEGGLLEAFF.

The genes are TRBV19 and TRBJ2-2; D not certain. This CDR3 comprises 13 residues. Looked up from germline, CDR1 is LNHDA and CDR2 is SQIVND (reference sequence). Deletions cut 6 bases from V and 5 bases from J, with 10 bases between. This CDR3 reads CASSPGRTGELFF. The CDR3, as DNA: TGTGCCAGTAGCCCAGGCAGGACCGGGGAGCTGTTTTTT.

The chain joins TRBV19 to TRBJ2-5; 8 bases match TRBD2. CDR1 and CDR2 (germline): LNHDA, SQIVND (reference sequence). The CDR3 runs to 14 residues. Trimming at V came to 7 bases and at J to 2 bases, leaving 6 bases not matched to a gene. For the CDR3, the DNA is TGTGCCAGTAAGCCCGGGGGGGGGCAAGAGACCCAGTACTTC. This sequence encodes CASKPGGGQETQYF. Looking up the rest from reference TRBV19 and TRBJ2-5 gives the full variable domain: DGGITQSPKYLFRKEGQNVTLSCEQNLNHDAMYWYRQDPGQGLRLIYYSQIVNDFQKGDIAEGYSVSREKKESFPLTVTSAQKNPTAFYLCASKPGGGQETQYFGPGTRLLVL.

The rearrangement uses TRBV18 and TRBJ2-2; no firm D call. CDR1 and CDR2 (germline): KGHSH, LQKENI. V was trimmed by 1 base and J by 6 bases, leaving 6 bases between them. This CDR3 spans 13 amino acids. The CDR3 reads CASSPQGSGELFF. In nucleotides, the CDR3 is TGTGCCAGCTCACCACAGGGATCCGGGGAGCTGTTTTTT. Variable domain in full (rest from reference TRBV18 and TRBJ2-2): NAGVMQNPRHLVRRRGQEARLRCSPMKGHSHVYWYRQLPEEGLKFMVYLQKENIIDESGMPKERFSAEFPKEGPSILRIQQVVRGDSAAYFCASSPQGSGELFFGEGSRLTVL.

The CDR3 here is CASSPGGQGATGELFF. The CDR3, as DNA: TGTGCCAGCTCACCAGGAGGACAGGGGGCGACCGGGGAGCTGTTTTTT. The chain couples TRBV18 to TRBJ2-2, with 11 bases fitting TRBD1. The CDR3 is 16 residues long. Losses at the gene ends were 2 bases for V and 5 bases for J; bases not matched to a gene: 4. Germline lookup yields CDR1 KGHSH and CDR2 LQKENI.

A few counts support this clone. The chain recombines TRBV9 with TRBJ2-3; 9 nucleotides align to TRBD2. The V segment lost 6 bases and the J segment 1 base; nucleotides outside the gene matches: 6. The CDR3 totals 15 residues. In germline, CDR1 is SGDLS, CDR2 YYNGEE. The DNA of the CDR3 is TGTGCCAGCAACCTTGCGGGGGGGGGCACAGATACGCAGTATTTT. It encodes CASNLAGGGTDTQYF.

This clone was detected a few times. The rearrangement links TRBV19 to TRBJ2-3; D is possibly TRBD2 (6 bases). Between the trimmed V and J ends, which lost 4 bases and 1 base, there was a span of 18 bases. Germline V gene lookup returns CDR1 LNHDA and CDR2 SQIVND (reference sequence). This CDR3 region has 17 residues. As DNA, the CDR3 is TGTGCCAGTAGTACCCAGGGACCAGGAGGGGGCACAGATACGCAGTATTTT. Encoded protein: CASSTQGPGGGTDTQYF.

This clone was seen more than once but under ten times. The gene calls are TRBV9 and TRBJ1-1, with 9 bases lining up with TRBD1. Germline V lookup: CDR1 SGDLS, CDR2 YYNGEE. Trimming took 2 bases from V and 12 from J; bases not matched to a gene: 11. This CDR3 is 14 amino acids long. This CDR3 reads CASSVDATGGETFF. Here the CDR3 DNA reads TGTGCCAGCAGCGTCGACGCGACAGGGGGGGAAACTTTCTTT.

This clone occurred once. The rearrangement joins TRBV18 to TRBJ2-3; maybe TRBD2 (6 bases). The ends were cut back, 4 bases at V and 3 bases at J, with 14 bases in the middle. Germline V gene lookup returns CDR1 KGHSH and CDR2 LQKENI. The CDR3 is made up of 15 amino acids. CDR3 region: CASSHRVGTTDTQYF. The CDR3 DNA reads TGTGCCAGCTCACACCGGGTGGGGACTACAGATACGCAGTATTTT.

The table lists this clone with a few counts. The CDR3 nucleotides read TGTGCCAGCAGTCCCCAGGGAAGAAGGGACTACACCTTC. Its translation: CASSPQGRRDYTF. The J gene is TRBJ1-2, the V gene TRBV6-8, with TRBD1 as a possible D gene (5 bases). The germline gives CDR1 MNHGY, CDR2 SAAAGT. V lost 5 bases and J lost 10, with 17 bases in between. The CDR3 loop spans 13 amino acids.

The J gene is TRBJ1-4, the V gene TRBV30; TRBD1 matches at 8 bases. Trimming took 5 bases from V and 0 from J; bases not matched to a gene: 8. The CDR3 sequence is 16 residues long. Germline V gene lookup returns CDR1 GTSNPN and CDR2 SVGIG (reference sequence). The CDR3 DNA follows: TGTGCCTGGGGCATCAGGGGGCTTACAACTAATGAAAAACTGTTTTTT. It is translated as CAWGIRGLTTNEKLFF.

This clone occurred a few times. The rearrangement uses TRBV30 and TRBJ2-5, with D unresolved. Trimming took 1 base from V and 5 from J, leaving 17 bases between them. The CDR3 runs 15 residues. Germline V gene data show CDR1 as GTSNPN and CDR2 as SVGIG (reference sequence). This chain's CDR3 is CAWSAPSEFGETQYF. For the CDR3, the DNA is TGTGCCTGGAGTGCTCCCTCAGAATTTGGGGAGACCCAGTACTTC. Filled out from reference TRBV30 and TRBJ2-5, the complete variable domain reads SQTIHQWPATLVQPVGSPLSLECTVEGTSNPNLYWYRQAAGRGLQLLFYSVGIGQISSEVPQNLSASRPQDRQFILSSKKLLLSDSGFYLCAWSAPSEFGETQYFGPGTRLLVL.

The rearrangement links TRBV19 to TRBJ1-1; no clear D gene. Trimming left V 5 bases short and J 5 bases short, with 9 bases between. The CDR3 loop spans 12 amino acids. CDR1 and CDR2 from the germline V gene are LNHDA and SQIVND (reference sequence). The CDR3 here is CASSYGGTEAFF. Here the CDR3 DNA reads TGTGCCAGTAGTTATGGTGGGACTGAAGCTTTCTTT.